A selection of T cell receptor beta chains follows, all from one sample in a study of control samples from healthy donors and cancer patients. Clones were read by immunoSEQ multiplex PCR, and TCRdb kept only the in-frame ones, dropping some. Of more than 100,000 clones listed, 90% to 95% were seen once; the top ten hold 6% to 8%. What was sequenced was blood. The receptors originated from a woman aged 18-29 years in good health. Both conserved end residues are part of each CDR3. D genes are given only for firm matches. A clone size is listed for some rows: how often the clone was seen (once, few, many), or a class if it is expanded.

cdr3_aa cdr3_nt j_call v_call clone_size d_call
CASSLRHIQETQYF TGTGCCAGCAGTTTAAGACATATCCAAGAGACCCAGTACTTC TRBJ2-5 TRBV27 - -
CASSAGLADPGVAKNIQYF TGTGCCAGCAGCGCCGGACTAGCGGATCCTGGGGTAGCCAAAAACATTCAGTACTTC TRBJ2-4 TRBV14 - TRBD2
CASSVVGTGGFVQYF TGTGCCAGCAGCGTCGTGGGGACAGGTGGATTTGTGCAGTACTTC TRBJ2-7 TRBV5-6 few TRBD1
CAWAPTGGTEAFF TGTGCCTGGGCTCCGACAGGGGGCACTGAAGCTTTCTTT TRBJ1-1 TRBV30 - TRBD1
CASSLTGTANYGYTF TGTGCCAGCAGCCTTACCGGGACGGCTAACTATGGCTACACCTTC TRBJ1-2 TRBV27 - -
CASSEGVSPETQYF TGTGCCAGCAGTGAAGGGGTTAGCCCAGAGACCCAGTACTTC TRBJ2-5 TRBV2 - -
CASSPLSRGLNTEAFF TGTGCCAGCAGTCCACTTAGCAGGGGCCTGAACACTGAAGCTTTCTTT TRBJ1-1 TRBV28 - -
CASSLVGTGEKLFF TGTGCCAGCAGCTTGGTTGGGACAGGGGAAAAACTGTTTTTT TRBJ1-4 TRBV5-6 once TRBD1
CASSRGGAQETQYF TGTGCCAGCTCACGTGGAGGTGCCCAAGAGACCCAGTACTTC TRBJ2-5 TRBV18 once -
CAWSRLTGLNEKLFF TGTGCCTGGAGTAGACTTACAGGGTTGAATGAAAAACTGTTTTTT TRBJ1-4 TRBV30 - -
CASSQEPVFALQAYGYTF TGCGCCAGCAGCCAAGAACCCGTTTTCGCGTTACAGGCCTATGGCTACACCTTC TRBJ1-2 TRBV4-3 - -
CASSLYSGRNTGELFF TGTGCCAGCAGCTTATATTCAGGGAGAAACACCGGGGAGCTGTTTTTT TRBJ2-2 TRBV7-3 - -
CATSARDRVFGEQFF TGTGCCACCAGTGCCCGGGACAGGGTTTTTGGTGAGCAGTTCTTC TRBJ2-1 TRBV24-1 - TRBD1
CATDRGRTSPEAFF TGTGCCACGGACAGGGGACGTACGTCCCCTGAAGCTTTCTTT TRBJ1-1 TRBV7-9 - TRBD1
CASRQSATNEKLFF TGTGCCAGCAGACAGAGCGCAACTAATGAAAAACTGTTTTTT TRBJ1-4 TRBV2 - -
CASSLAKSGGGQKTQYF TGTGCCAGCAGCTTAGCGAAGTCGGGGGGCGGTCAGAAGACCCAGTACTTC TRBJ2-5 TRBV7-2 - -
CASSMGYRVVPDGYTF TGTGCCAGCAGTATGGGGTACAGGGTGGTCCCAGATGGCTACACCTTC TRBJ1-2 TRBV27 - -
CASSGSGGKYEQYF TGTGCCAGCTCAGGAAGCGGGGGAAAATACGAGCAGTACTTC TRBJ2-7 TRBV18 - TRBD2